The T cell receptor beta chain described here comes from a study of HIV-infected patients and healthy controls. Germline CDR1 MNHEY, CDR2 SMNVEV (reference sequence). CDR3 size: 15 residues. Trimming cost V 2 bases and J 7 bases, with 18 bases left between them. Roughly three months, about 14 weeks, into antiretroviral therapy, follow-up blood was collected. The repertoire came from unfractionated whole blood and reflected all unsorted peripheral T cells. Alpha and beta constant-region primers primed reverse transcription of about 500 ng RNA. Alpha and beta chain libraries were made separately by chain-specific third strand synthesis with multiplexing indices. TCRdb re-derived calls from the 5' RACE reads in MiXCR, one entry per CDR3 protein. The data hold 15,000 to 20,000 distinct CDR3 sequences, with 7.5% to 10% observed a single time.

This TCR was sampled from an adult with HIV infection. The J gene is TRBJ2-7, the V gene TRBV27; D may correspond to TRBD1 or TRBD2 (6 bases each). Source: blood, taken during antiretroviral therapy. CDR3 loop: CASSLGAWGAEEQYF. CDR3 sequence (DNA): TGTGCCAGCAGTTTAGGTGCGTGGGGGGCGGAGGAGCAGTACTTC.